This T cell receptor beta chain was sequenced in a study of vaccination effects on CD4 cells after COVID-19. The data were produced by immunoSEQ multiplex PCR, yet TCRdb's version contains in-frame clones alone and is incomplete. This table has about 73,000 clones, about 78% appearing once. Within the ViraFEST assay, antigen-specific CD4+ T cells underwent expansion with viral peptide pools prior to sequencing. Between days 9 and 10 of culture, CD4+ T cells were separated out. Vaccine recipients lacked prior SARS-CoV-2 infection and had negative nucleocapsid antibodies. With regard to this clone: Its antigen is not identified.

This CDR3 contains 10 residues. V was pared by 7 bases and J by 10 bases, with 14 bases between. Germline CDR1 is SQVTM and CDR2 is ANQGSEA. V is TRBV29-1 and J is TRBJ2-7; D may correspond to TRBD1 or TRBD2 (5 bases each). This TCR was sampled from a human donor who received a COVID-19 vaccine. Sequenced here: CD4+ T cells from PBMCs cultured with SARS-CoV-2 spike peptides, sampled before COVID-19 vaccination. In DNA, the CDR3 is TGCAGCGGGGGACCTCCAGCTCAGTACGTC. As protein: CSGGPPAQYV.